This T cell receptor (beta chain) was captured by sequencing in a study of T cell repertoires in cytomegalovirus infection. Study details: Indications came from public TCR beta signatures; they pointed to CMV infection and to a matching HLA type. Broader study findings: Clonotype analysis showed dominance of the ex vivo response by HLA-C-restricted CMV-specific TCR beta clonotypes.

TCRdb called the reads again in MiXCR, with one record for every CDR3 protein. The sample consists of about 100,000 distinct CDR3 sequences, less than 30% of them appearing once. The CDR3 extends over 11 amino acids. CDR1 is SGHAT and CDR2 is FQNNGV in the germline V gene. The V end was cut by 5 bases, the J end by 10 bases, with 11 bases between. This clonotype has a handful of counts. Its antigen remains unidentified. The chain uses TRBV11-2 and TRBJ1-2, with D perhaps matching TRBD1 (5 bases). The sample consisted of CD8+ T cells from cultured PBMCs, taken from culture after CMV antigen stimulation. The TCR comes from a human donor in good health (CMV status not recorded). Some clones in this sample may be carry-over from other donors' samples. CDR3 loop: CASSPGTAYTF. The DNA of the CDR3 is TGTGCCAGCAGCCCGGGGACGGCCTACACCTTC.